Sequencing of this T cell receptor beta chain was carried out in a study of T cell changes during pregnancy in multiple sclerosis. The germline V and J ends were trimmed by 6 bases and 6 bases, with 26 bases remaining between them. The CDR3 sequence is 17 residues long. From germline, CDR1 is MGHRA and CDR2 YSYEKL. Generated by immunoSEQ multiplex PCR, the TCRdb table keeps only in-frame clones and is missing some. The table lists tens of thousands of clones, about nine tenths of them singletons, with around 1.5% in the top ten. Material for sequencing was PBMCs (not recorded whether the cells were cultured). This clonotype was sampled from a female donor with multiple sclerosis, enrolled in a pregnancy study. The chain carries TRBV4-1 and TRBJ1-1; D possibly corresponds to TRBD1 (6 bases). The CDR3 DNA sequence: TGCGCCAGCAGACACACACGGGCCTTGATCAGGGGTCCTGAAGCTTTCTTT. This translates into CASRHTRALIRGPEAFF.